Shown below are 9 T cell receptor beta chains from a single sample sequenced in a study of T cell repertoires in cytomegalovirus infection. Their target antigens are unknown. A single record per CDR3 protein comes from TCRdb applying MiXCR to the reads. The sample has about 700,000 distinct CDR3 sequences, roughly a third seen once. The source material was cultured PBMCs, sampled from culture after CMV antigen stimulation. These receptors were obtained from a human donor in good health (CMV status not recorded). Some clones in this sample may be carry-over from other donors' samples.

The table lists this clonotype with many counts. The chain employs TRBV7-2 and TRBJ1-2; 7 nucleotides line up with TRBD1. The CDR3 totals 14 residues. CDR1 and CDR2 from the germline V gene are SGHTA and FQGNSA. The J segment lost 7 bases and the V segment lost 1 base, leaving 6 bases of the junction unmatched. CDR3 in amino acids: CASSLVPGGSGYTF. DNA of the CDR3: TGTGCCAGCAGCTTAGTCCCAGGGGGTAGTGGCTACACCTTC.

The chain uses TRBV5-4 and TRBJ1-1; TRBD1 might be the D (5 bases). V was pared by 4 bases and J by 1 base, with 17 bases between. In germline, CDR1 is SGHNT, CDR2 YYREEE (reference sequence). The CDR3 loop spans 16 amino acids. CDR3 region: CASSQGPRLENTEAFF. The CDR3 nucleotides are TGTGCCAGCAGCCAGGGTCCCAGGCTCGAGAACACTGAAGCTTTCTTT.

This clonotype was counted a few times. V gene TRBV28 combines with J gene TRBJ1-5, with 9 bases that match TRBD1. J was trimmed by 11 bases and V by 6 bases; bases with no gene match: 14. CDR1 and CDR2 from the germline V gene are MDHEN and SYDVKM. The CDR3 totals 15 residues. The CDR3 protein is CASSRVLQGAGAQHF. CDR3 in DNA: TGTGCCAGCAGCCGGGTCCTACAGGGGGCGGGGGCCCAGCATTTT. The complete variable domain, with remaining parts taken from reference TRBV28 and TRBJ1-5, reads DVKVTQSSRYLVKRTGEKVFLECVQDMDHENMFWYRQDPGLGLRLIYFSYDVKMKEKGDIPEGYSVSREKKERFSLILESASTNQTSMYLCASSRVLQGAGAQHFGDGTRLSIL.

The chain has TRBV7-8 and TRBJ2-3; 7 bases are a match to TRBD2. CDR1 is SGHVS and CDR2 is FQNEAQ in the germline V gene. Trimming at V came to 0 bases and at J to 2 bases, leaving 5 bases not matched to a gene. The CDR3 length is 16 residues. The CDR3, as DNA: TGTGCCAGCAGCTTAGCGCGGCTAGCGGTCACAGATACGCAGTATTTT. Translating it yields CASSLARLAVTDTQYF.

This clonotype came up once. The V gene is TRBV20-1, the J gene TRBJ2-7; D is unresolved. The germline V gene encodes CDR1 DFQATT and CDR2 SNEGSKA (reference sequence). Between the trimmed V and J ends, which lost 6 bases and 0 bases, there was a span of 12 bases. The CDR3 totals 13 residues. The CDR3, as DNA: TGCAGTGCGTCAAATCGACCCTCCTACGAGCAGTACTTC. As protein: CSASNRPSYEQYF.

The V gene is TRBV12-3 or TRBV12-4, the J gene TRBJ1-4, with D unclear. The ends were cut back, 8 bases at V and 6 bases at J, with 16 bases in the middle. The CDR3 loop spans 14 amino acids. CDR3 protein: CASATIRRYEKLFF. In nucleotides, the CDR3 is TGTGCCAGCGCCACGATCAGGCGTTATGAAAAACTGTTTTTT.

The rearrangement uses TRBV7-4 and TRBJ2-3, with D possibly being TRBD2 (5 bases). V was shortened by 2 bases and J by 3 bases, with 12 bases between the two germline ends. The germline V gene encodes CDR1 SGHVT and CDR2 SQSDAQ. This CDR3 spans 15 amino acids. CDR3 amino acids: CASSLKAGGTDTQYF. The CDR3 DNA sequence: TGTGCCAGCAGCTTAAAGGCAGGAGGTACAGATACGCAGTATTTT.

This chain joins TRBV5-1 and TRBJ1-5; 10 bases agree with TRBD1. This CDR3 region has 13 residues. Germline loops: CDR1 SGHRS, CDR2 YFSETQ. V lost 7 bases to trimming and J lost 6 bases; unmatched junction nucleotides: 4. The CDR3 DNA sequence: TGCGCCAGCGGGACAGGGGAGGGTCAGCCCCAGCATTTT. Protein product: CASGTGEGQPQHF.

The chain recombines TRBV18 with TRBJ2-2; D is perhaps TRBD2 (6 bases). The CDR3 is 15 amino acids. Germline V lookup: CDR1 KGHSH, CDR2 LQKENI. Deletions cut 4 bases from V and 9 bases from J, with 18 bases between. The CDR3, as DNA: TGTGCCAGCTCACGGGACTCAGGGTCATACCGGGAGCTGTTTTTT. It encodes CASSRDSGSYRELFF.